This T cell receptor (beta chain) was found in a study of cytomegalovirus exposure and HLA in healthy donors. Only one count was recorded for this clone. Its antigen is as yet unknown. The germline CDR1 and CDR2 sequences are SGDLS and YYNGEE. V lost 4 bases to trimming and J lost 3 bases; unmatched junction nucleotides: 6. The CDR3 consists of 14 residues. Study-level findings and limits: The authors listed approximately 150 TCR beta chains as cytomegalovirus-associated. Analyzed later, most CMV-associated TCR beta chains appeared HLA-restricted.

Use of 60 Vbeta and 13 Jbeta primers characterized the PCR. Repertoires were generated with immunoSEQ multiplex PCR, while TCRdb's copy carries only in-frame clones and drops some. Of 70,000 to 80,000 clones listed, 82% are singletons. The sequence was obtained from a man between 18 and 29 years old in good health and CMV-seronegative. The chain employs TRBV9 and TRBJ2-5; TRBD2 matches at 7 bases. Sequencing was carried out using PBMCs. CDR3: CASSPWTSEETQYF. The CDR3 DNA reads as TGTGCCAGCAGCCCTTGGACTAGTGAAGAGACCCAGTACTTC.